This T cell receptor beta chain was identified during a study of OX40 agonist ivuxolimab in advanced cancers. TCRdb's table, derived via immunoSEQ multiplex PCR, lists solely in-frame clones and lacks some. The table records approximately 35,000 clones, 80% to 85% of them present only once. Germline V gene data show CDR1 as MNHNY and CDR2 as SVGAGI (reference sequence). There are 14 residues in the CDR3. The V and J ends lost 6 bases and 0 bases respectively, with 9 bases between them. This material consisted of CD4+ or CD8+ T cells sorted from blood, taken in a trial of the OX40 agonist ivuxolimab. The rearrangement links TRBV6-6 to TRBJ1-5; the D is unclear. This TCR was recovered from an adult with an advanced solid tumor such as melanoma, head and neck, liver or kidney cancer. CDR3 residues: CASSLSHSNQPQHF. In DNA form, the CDR3 reads TGTGCCAGCAGCCTTTCCCATAGCAATCAGCCCCAGCATTTT.